The 24 T cell receptor beta chains below come from one sample, sequenced in a study of CXCR4 blockade with PD-1 therapy in pancreatic cancer. Sequenced by immunoSEQ multiplex PCR; TCRdb stores in-frame clones only, minus some. The sample lists roughly 18,000 clones; over 55% were seen once. Input material: tumor tissue. All receptors derive from a human donor with pancreatic ductal adenocarcinoma.

V usage is TRBV19 and J usage is TRBJ2-3; unclear D gene. The CDR3 extends over 13 amino acids. Looked up from germline, CDR1 is LNHDA and CDR2 is SQIVND (reference sequence). V dropped 6 bases and J dropped 1 base, with 8 bases sitting between them. CDR3 region: CASRWQGTDTQYF. For the CDR3, the DNA is TGTGCCAGTAGGTGGCAGGGCACAGATACGCAGTATTTT.

About this clone itself: Sequence at one end of the junction differs from germline and may be a read error. The chain recombines TRBV6-8 with TRBJ2-5; no clear D gene. The CDR3 extends over 15 amino acids. Germline lookup yields CDR1 MNHGY and CDR2 SAAAGT. CDR3 nucleotide sequence: TGTGCCATCAGCCCGACCCAAGCCCAAGGAGAGGCCCAGTACTTC. The encoded protein is CAISPTQAQGEAQYF.

Here the CDR3 DNA reads TGTGCCAGCAGCCCCATTGGGGGGGCGAACACCGGGGAGCTGTTTTTT. Encoded protein: CASSPIGGANTGELFF. V usage is TRBV11-3 and J usage is TRBJ2-2, with 7 bases identical to TRBD2. V was clipped by 5 bases and J by 0 bases; unmatched bases: 6. This CDR3 is 16 amino acids long. From germline, CDR1 is SGHNT and CDR2 YENEEA.

The genes are TRBV28 and TRBJ1-1; perhaps TRBD1 as D (5 bases). CDR1 and CDR2 (germline): MDHEN, SYDVKM. The CDR3 has 13 amino acids. The ends were cut back, 10 bases at V and 0 bases at J, with 12 bases in the middle. The DNA for the CDR3 is TGTGCCATCCGACGGGGGATGAACACTGAAGCTTTCTTT. It encodes CAIRRGMNTEAFF. The variable domain in full, completed from reference TRBV28 and TRBJ1-1, reads DVKVTQSSRYLVKRTGEKVFLECVQDMDHENMFWYRQDPGLGLRLIYFSYDVKMKEKGDIPEGYSVSREKKERFSLILESASTNQTSMYLCAIRRGMNTEAFFGQGTRLTVV.

The chain carries TRBV19 and TRBJ1-2; D unclear. The CDR3 consists of 12 residues. The V and J ends lost 5 bases and 8 bases respectively, with 12 bases between them. Germline CDR1 and CDR2: LNHDA and SQIVND (reference sequence). CDR3 sequence: CASSSNSVGYTF. CDR3 DNA sequence: TGTGCCAGTAGTTCTAACTCGGTGGGCTACACCTTC.

The chain carries TRBV10-1 and TRBJ2-1, with 8 bases identical to TRBD1. V lost 6 bases, J lost 13 bases, and 5 bases stayed unmatched. The CDR3 consists of 11 residues. Germline CDR1 and CDR2: WNHNN and SYGVQD (reference sequence). The CDR3 spells CASSLQGGQFF. In nucleotides, the CDR3 is TGCGCCAGCAGCCTACAGGGGGGACAGTTCTTC.

The V gene is TRBV28, the J gene TRBJ1-2, with D possibly TRBD1 on 6 matching bases. The CDR3 length is 12 residues. Looked up from germline, CDR1 is MDHEN and CDR2 is SYDVKM. V lost 10 bases to trimming and J lost 5 bases, with 14 bases between them. CDR3 protein: CATDLGGYGYTF. The CDR3 DNA is TGTGCCACCGACTTAGGGGGATATGGCTACACCTTC.

This clone was observed a handful of times. The V and J genes are TRBV15 and TRBJ2-5; 10 bases agree with TRBD1. The ends lost 2 bases at V and 3 bases at J; junction bases unmatched: 6. Per germline, CDR1 LNHNV and CDR2 YYDKDF (reference sequence). The CDR3 covers 16 residues. The CDR3: CATSRSTGTGEETQYF. CDR3 sequence (DNA): TGTGCCACCAGCAGATCGACCGGGACAGGGGAAGAGACCCAGTACTTC.

The V gene is TRBV6-7, the J gene TRBJ2-7; weak D call: TRBD1 (5 bases). TRBV6-7 carries the ORF label, with uncertain function. This CDR3 has 16 residues. V was shortened by 4 bases and J by 4 bases, with 20 bases between the two germline ends. The CDR3 spells CASSSNPLGRLYEQYF. The CDR3 bases are TGTGCCAGCAGTTCTAACCCCTTGGGGCGCCTGTACGAGCAGTACTTC.

The chain couples TRBV9 to TRBJ1-1; tentative D call: TRBD1 (5 bases). The CDR3 consists of 15 residues. V was cut by 0 bases and J by 3 bases, with 12 bases left in between. Germline-derived CDR1 and CDR2 are SGDLS and YYNGEE. The CDR3 DNA reads TGTGCCAGCAGCGTAGCCCAGGGACGGTACACTGAAGCTTTCTTT. This gives the protein CASSVAQGRYTEAFF.

This chain uses TRBV28 with TRBJ2-1; TRBD2 matches at 8 bases. Germline V gene lookup returns CDR1 MDHEN and CDR2 SYDVKM. With V trimmed by 0 bases and J by 7 bases, 8 bases remained unmatched. The CDR3 contains 16 residues. CDR3 nucleotides: TGTGCCAGCAGTTTATGGGTGAGCGGGAGTAGTAATGAGCAGTTCTTC. Encoded protein: CASSLWVSGSSNEQFF.

The V and J genes are TRBV19 and TRBJ1-2; D call uncertain. Trimming cost V 6 bases and J 0 bases, with 20 bases left between them. CDR1 is LNHDA, CDR2 SQIVND, per germline (reference sequence). The CDR3 runs to 17 residues. The CDR3: CASSNLGSPGSNYGYTF. The CDR3 bases are TGTGCCAGTAGCAACCTCGGGTCGCCGGGTTCTAACTATGGCTACACCTTC.

V gene TRBV19 combines with J gene TRBJ2-2; the match to TRBD2 covers 10 bases. Germline V gene lookup returns CDR1 LNHDA and CDR2 SQIVND (reference sequence). This CDR3 region has 17 residues. The J segment lost 4 bases and the V segment lost 5 bases, leaving 10 bases of the junction unmatched. The CDR3: CASSYGTSVGGTGELFF. DNA of the CDR3: TGTGCCAGTAGTTACGGGACTAGCGTGGGAGGCACCGGGGAGCTGTTTTTT.

This chain's CDR3 is CASSPPDTYEQYF. Written as DNA, the CDR3 is TGTGCCAGCAGCCCTCCTGACACCTACGAGCAGTACTTC. The rearrangement uses TRBV28 and TRBJ2-7; the D is unclear. V was shortened by 6 bases and J by 2 bases, with 11 bases between the two germline ends. The length of the CDR3 is 13 residues. Germline V gene sequence: CDR1 MDHEN, CDR2 SYDVKM.

This rearrangement joins TRBV30 to TRBJ2-7; the match to TRBD1 covers 7 bases. The junction had 5 bases not matched to a gene; V was cut back by 1 base and J by 2 bases. Germline V gene sequence: CDR1 GTSNPN, CDR2 SVGIG (reference sequence). The CDR3 loop spans 14 amino acids. CDR3 DNA: TGTGCCTGGAGTGAGGGGACAGTACCCTACGAGCAGTACTTC. Translation gives CAWSEGTVPYEQYF.

This clone was detected a few times. The genes are TRBV6-8 and TRBJ2-2, with 8 bases fitting TRBD2. The CDR3 is 16 amino acids. Unmatched junction bases numbered 10, after V lost 4 bases and J lost 6 bases. Per the germline V gene, CDR1 is MNHGY and CDR2 is SAAAGT. The CDR3 DNA reads as TGTGCCAGCAGTTCTCTGATCAGCGGGAGCCCCGGGGAGCTGTTTTTT. This gives the protein CASSSLISGSPGELFF.

The CDR3 nucleotides are TGTGCCAGCAGCACTTCGGGACAGGGAAAGGAGGAAAAACTGTTTTTT. Its translation: CASSTSGQGKEEKLFF. The gene calls are TRBV11-3 and TRBJ1-4; 9 nucleotides agree with TRBD1. This CDR3 spans 16 amino acids. Trimming removed 5 bases from V and 8 bases from J; junction bases left unmatched: 12. The germline V gene encodes CDR1 SGHNT and CDR2 YENEEA.

The V gene is TRBV19, the J gene TRBJ1-3; possibly TRBD1 for D (6 bases). Germline V CDR1 and CDR2: LNHDA, SQIVND (reference sequence). Trimming removed 5 bases at V and 0 bases at J, with 14 bases between. The CDR3 is made up of 16 amino acids. CDR3 loop: CASSRQVSSSGNTIYF. In nucleotides, the CDR3 is TGTGCCAGTAGTCGACAGGTTTCGAGCTCTGGAAACACCATATATTTT.

The gene calls are TRBV19 and TRBJ2-3; 9 bases fit TRBD2. Germline lookup yields CDR1 LNHDA and CDR2 SQIVND (reference sequence). The V gene end was trimmed by 5 bases and the J gene end by 5 bases; junction bases not matched to a gene: 11. This CDR3 contains 16 residues. The CDR3 DNA reads as TGTGCCAGTAGTGTTTTTAGCGGGAGACTTATAGATACGCAGTATTTT. It encodes CASSVFSGRLIDTQYF.

The V call is TRBV28, the J call TRBJ2-2; D might be TRBD2 (6 bases). Trimming shortened V by 5 bases and J by 5 bases, and 21 bases separated the two germline ends. Germline CDR1 reads MDHEN; CDR2 reads SYDVKM. The CDR3 is 17 residues long. The CDR3 loop is CASSEGDSVGGTGELFF. As DNA, the CDR3 is TGTGCCAGCAGTGAAGGGGACTCGGTAGGAGGGACCGGGGAGCTGTTTTTT.

The CDR3 nucleotides are TGTGCCAGCAGTGTGGGCACGGTTAATGAAAAACTGTTTTTT. Translated: CASSVGTVNEKLFF. V is TRBV9 and J is TRBJ1-4; D not certain. The V and J ends lost 5 bases and 4 bases respectively, with 12 bases between them. This CDR3 contains 14 residues. Looked up from germline, CDR1 is SGDLS and CDR2 is YYNGEE.

This chain uses TRBV5-1 with TRBJ2-1; TRBD2 matches 7 bases. CDR1 SGHRS and CDR2 YFSETQ come from the germline V gene. This CDR3 region has 17 residues. The V segment lost 0 bases and the J segment 0 bases; nucleotides outside the gene matches: 6. The CDR3, as DNA: TGCGCCAGCAGCTTGGGGACTAGGTTTAGCTCCTACAATGAGCAGTTCTTC. Amino acid sequence: CASSLGTRFSSYNEQFF. Based on the CDR3 plus reference TRBV5-1 and TRBJ2-1, the full variable domain is KAGVTQTPRYLIKTRGQQVTLSCSPISGHRSVSWYQQTPGQGLQFLFEYFSETQRNKGNFPGRFSGRQFSNSRSEMNVSTLELGDSALYLCASSLGTRFSSYNEQFFGPGTRLTVL.

Here the CDR3 DNA reads TGTGCCAGCCAGGACAGGGGCTTCGATGGAAACACCATATATTTT. Protein product: CASQDRGFDGNTIYF. The rearrangement links TRBV25-1 to TRBJ1-3; 9 bases map to TRBD1. Germline assignment: CDR1 MGHDK and CDR2 SYGVNS. The V segment lost 8 bases and the J segment 3 bases; nucleotides outside the gene matches: 8. The CDR3 runs to 15 residues.

This clone was counted a few times. The rearrangement joins TRBV6-8 to TRBJ2-3, with TRBD2 matching 8 bases. The V and J ends lost 10 bases and 5 bases, in that order; junction bases with no gene match: 8. The length of the CDR3 is 13 residues. Germline V lookup: CDR1 MNHGY, CDR2 SAAAGT. CDR3 protein: CAILGRAGDTQYF. DNA for the CDR3: TGTGCCATCCTCGGGAGGGCCGGAGATACGCAGTATTTT.